Listed below are T cell receptor beta chains from one sample, sequenced in a study of cytomegalovirus exposure and HLA in healthy donors. The assay was immunoSEQ multiplex PCR, and TCRdb's table has in-frame clones only and misses some. Among some 140,000 clones listed, about 76% were seen once. The source material was PBMCs. These receptor sequences come from a female donor in good health and CMV-seronegative. The CDR3 runs from the conserved cysteine through the conserved F or W. Each record gives: clone size, D gene, J gene, V gene, CDR3 DNA, CDR3 protein. A D gene is named only where the DNA matches it firmly. Rows may omit the clone size; those that give it use once, few, many or a size class.

>few|NA|TRBJ1-5|TRBV7-8
TGTGCCAGCAGCCCCTACATACGACAGAAGAGCAATCAGCCCCAGCATTTT
CASSPYIRQKSNQPQHF
>NA|TRBD2|TRBJ2-7|TRBV7-3
TGTGCCAGCAGCTCTAGCGGGGGGGCCGAGCAGTACTTC
CASSSSGGAEQYF
>NA|NA|TRBJ2-5|TRBV4-3
TGCGCCAGCAGCCAAGATCTAGCACAAGAGACCCAGTACTTC
CASSQDLAQETQYF
>few|NA|TRBJ1-1|TRBV5-6
TGTGCCAGCAGCTTGGTGGTGGGGGGAGTGGAAGCTTTCTTT
CASSLVVGGVEAFF
>NA|TRBD2|TRBJ2-3|TRBV7-8
TGTGCCAGCAGCCTTGACTTTAGCGGGAGGGCCCGAGATACGCAGTATTTT
CASSLDFSGRARDTQYF
>NA|TRBD2|TRBJ2-7|TRBV30
TGTGCCTGGAGTTGGGGGGCTTTAAGCGGGAGGGCTAGCGAGCAGTACTTC
CAWSWGALSGRASEQYF
>few|NA|TRBJ1-1|TRBV9
TGTGCCAGCAGCGACAGGGAGCTTAACACTGAAGCTTTCTTT
CASSDRELNTEAFF
>NA|TRBD1|TRBJ2-2|TRBV27
TGTGCCAGCAGAAAACAGGGGGACACCGGGGAGCTGTTTTTT
CASRKQGDTGELFF
>NA|NA|TRBJ2-2|TRBV10-3
TGTGCCATCAGTGAGACAGCAGGGTACACCGGGGAGCTGTTTTTT
CAISETAGYTGELFF
>NA|NA|TRBJ2-2|TRBV29-1
TGCAGCGTCGGGAGGACGGGGGGCCTCACCGGGGAGCTGTTTTTT
CSVGRTGGLTGELFF
>once|TRBD1|TRBJ2-2|TRBV7-2
TGTGCCAGCAGCGCTAGACAGGGGGCGAGGAACACCGGGGAGCTGTTTTTT
CASSARQGARNTGELFF
>once|NA|TRBJ1-5|TRBV19
TGTGCCAGCTCTTTACAGTGGGGGAGGAATCAGCCCCAGCATTTT
CASSLQWGRNQPQHF
>NA|NA|TRBJ1-3|TRBV30
TGTGCCTGGCGGACAGCGGGAGCTGGAAACACCATATATTTT
CAWRTAGAGNTIYF
>NA|NA|TRBJ1-6|TRBV4-1
TGCGCCAGCAGCCAAACAGGGCGCTCCTATAATTCACCCCTCCACTTT
CASSQTGRSYNSPLHF
>NA|TRBD2|TRBJ2-2|TRBV5-1
TGCGCCAGCGGCCAACGGGGAGGGAGGACCGGGGAGCTGTTTTTT
CASGQRGGRTGELFF
>NA|TRBD2|TRBJ2-5|TRBV10-2
TGCGCCAGCAGTGACCCAGCGGGAGGCGCAGAGACCCAGTACTTC
CASSDPAGGAETQYF
>NA|TRBD1|TRBJ1-2|TRBV7-2
TGTGCCAGCAGCTTAGACCCTCCCGGGACAGGGGGTGGAGGCTACACCTTC
CASSLDPPGTGGGGYTF
>NA|NA|TRBJ2-7|TRBV5-4
TGTGCCAGCGAACAGGGCGGCGAGCAGTACTTC
CASEQGGEQYF
>NA|NA|TRBJ1-2|TRBV30
TGTGCCTGGAGCATAATGCGGGGTGGCTACACCTTC
CAWSIMRGGYTF
>NA|NA|TRBJ1-1|TRBV30
TGTGCCTGGAGGGGCATAGAAGCTTTCTTT
CAWRGIEAFF
>NA|NA|TRBJ2-7|TRBV7-2
TGTGCCAGCAGACCGTCCGGGACAAGCACCTACGAGCAGTACTTC
CASRPSGTSTYEQYF
>once|NA|TRBJ1-2|TRBV18
TGTGCCAGCCCTTGGGCAGGGAAAGCTTTGGTAGGCTATGGCTACACCTTC
CASPWAGKALVGYGYTF
>NA|NA|TRBJ1-1|TRBV6-5
TGTGCCAGCAGCCCCGAGGGGGACACTGAAGCTTTCTTT
CASSPEGDTEAFF
>NA|NA|TRBJ2-2|TRBV6-6
TGTGCCAGCAGGCCTACTTCTTCGCCTCGTACCGGGGAGCTGTTTTTT
CASRPTSSPRTGELFF
>NA|NA|TRBJ2-7|TRBV5-4
TGTGCCAGCAGCGCACCAAGCGGCAGAACCTACGAGCAGTACTTC
CASSAPSGRTYEQYF
>NA|NA|TRBJ1-4|TRBV7-9
TGTGCCAGCAGCCAACCCGGAGGAACCCATGAAAAACTGTTTTTT
CASSQPGGTHEKLFF
>NA|NA|TRBJ2-7|TRBV27
TGTGCCAGCAGTTTAGGAGCGAACACCTACGAGCAGTACTTC
CASSLGANTYEQYF
>NA|NA|TRBJ1-4|TRBV9
TGTGCCAGCAGCCCCCGGCCGGGAAACGTAATACTGTTTTTT
CASSPRPGNVILFF
>once|TRBD2|TRBJ2-1|TRBV11-3
TGTGCCAGCAGCTTAGTCCTAGCGGGGTACAATGAGCAGTTCTTC
CASSLVLAGYNEQFF
>NA|TRBD1|TRBJ2-7|TRBV29-1
TGCAGCGTTGGGGGGGACAGGGGGTTCGAGCAGTACTTC
CSVGGDRGFEQYF
>NA|NA|TRBJ2-5|TRBV4-2
TGTGCCAGCAGCCAAGGGGGGCGGGCCCAAGAGACCCAGTACTTC
CASSQGGRAQETQYF
>NA|NA|TRBJ1-3|TRBV11-2
TGTGCCAGCAGCCCAATCGCAGCGTCAAGCTCTGGAAACACCATATATTTT
CASSPIAASSSGNTIYF
>NA|TRBD2|TRBJ2-7|TRBV5-1
TGCGCCAGCAGCCCTGGGGGGGGGTCCTACGAGCAGTACTTC
CASSPGGGSYEQYF
>NA|TRBD1|TRBJ1-6|TRBV19
TGTGCCAGTAAGTGGGGGGACAGGCGGTACCGGGATTCACCCCTCCACTTT
CASKWGDRRYRDSPLHF
>few|TRBD2|TRBJ2-7|TRBV5-4
TGTGCCAGCAGCTTGGACCTAGCGGGAGGCTACGAGCAGTACTTC
CASSLDLAGGYEQYF
>NA|TRBD1|TRBJ2-5|TRBV7-7
TGTGCTAGCAGCATAAAGACAGGGGATCAAGAGACCCAGTACTTC
CASSIKTGDQETQYF
>NA|NA|TRBJ1-1|TRBV5-1
TGCGCCAGCAGCTTGGGGTCGGGACTGTCGGGAACTGAAGCTTTCTTT
CASSLGSGLSGTEAFF
>NA|TRBD1|TRBJ2-2|TRBV4-1
TGCGCCAGCAGCCTGGGACAGGCTGGCACCGGGGAGCTGTTTTTT
CASSLGQAGTGELFF
>NA|NA|TRBJ2-7|TRBV27
TGTGCCAGCGGTCAGACTGCACCGGCTGAGCAGTACTTC
CASGQTAPAEQYF
>NA|TRBD1|TRBJ1-5|TRBV29-1
TGCAGCGTCGGACAGGGGCTAAGCAATCAGCCCCAGCATTTT
CSVGQGLSNQPQHF
>NA|TRBD2|TRBJ2-2|TRBV28
TGTGCCAGCAGTTTCGGGGGGGGGAGTTTTTACACCGGGGAGCTGTTTTTT
CASSFGGGSFYTGELFF
>NA|TRBD1|TRBJ1-4|TRBV2
TGTGCCAGCAGCGGACAGGGGGTAGTTAATGAAAAACTGTTTTTT
CASSGQGVVNEKLFF
>NA|NA|TRBJ2-3|TRBV6-1
TGTGCCAGCAGCTCCCGGTTAGCGGAGACAGATACGCAGTATTTT
CASSSRLAETDTQYF
>NA|TRBD1|TRBJ1-2|TRBV5-6
TGTGCCAGCAGCCTCGGACAGGGGGACTATGGCTACACCTTC
CASSLGQGDYGYTF
>once|NA|TRBJ1-1|TRBV7-8
TGTGCCAGCAGCAAGACAGGAGGTAGGCGGAACACTGAAGCTTTCTTT
CASSKTGGRRNTEAFF
>NA|NA|TRBJ1-2|TRBV4-3
TGCGCCAGCAGCCCCACAGGCCCATACGGCTACACCTTC
CASSPTGPYGYTF
>NA|TRBD2|TRBJ2-7|TRBV7-9
TGTGCCAGCAGCTTCACTAGCGGGATGAGCTCCTACGAGCAGTACTTC
CASSFTSGMSSYEQYF
>NA|NA|TRBJ1-4|TRBV5-1
TGCGCCAGCAGCCGGATGCCCGGACTGACCCCAACTAATGAAAAACTGTTTTTT
CASSRMPGLTPTNEKLFF
>NA|NA|TRBJ1-1|TRBV19
TGTGCCAGTAGTATCCAAGTTGGGAGCACTGAAGCTTTCTTT
CASSIQVGSTEAFF
>NA|NA|TRBJ2-7|TRBV5-1
TGCGCCAGCAGCTCCCCCACGGGGGTGGCCTACGGGCAGTACTTC
CASSSPTGVAYGQYF
>NA|NA|TRBJ1-1|TRBV10-2
TGCGCCAGCAGTGAGGAACGGGACACTGAAGCTTTCTTT
CASSEERDTEAFF
>NA|TRBD2|TRBJ2-7|TRBV2
TGTGCCAATGGGGCGGGAGGCCCCTACGAGCAGTACTTC
CANGAGGPYEQYF
>few|NA|TRBJ1-5|TRBV30
TGTGCCTGGAGGGGGGCAGGAGCAAATCAGCCCCAGCATTTT
CAWRGAGANQPQHF
>few|NA|TRBJ1-4|TRBV10-3
TGTGCCATCAGTGACTCTGATGAAAAACTGTTTTTT
CAISDSDEKLFF
>NA|TRBD2|TRBJ2-5|TRBV5-1
TGCGCCAGCAGCTGGACTAGCGGGAGGCGGGAGACCCAGTACTTC
CASSWTSGRRETQYF
>few|TRBD2|TRBJ2-3|TRBV6-1
TGTGCCAGCAGTGAAAAAGCGGGAGGGCCAGATACGCAGTATTTT
CASSEKAGGPDTQYF
>NA|NA|TRBJ2-7|TRBV4-1
TGCGCCAGCAGCCTATCCAGGGACTACGAGCAGTACTTC
CASSLSRDYEQYF
>few|TRBD2|TRBJ2-2|TRBV7-2
TGTGCCAGCAGCCCGCAGGCTAGCGGGAACACCGGGGAGCTGTTTTTT
CASSPQASGNTGELFF